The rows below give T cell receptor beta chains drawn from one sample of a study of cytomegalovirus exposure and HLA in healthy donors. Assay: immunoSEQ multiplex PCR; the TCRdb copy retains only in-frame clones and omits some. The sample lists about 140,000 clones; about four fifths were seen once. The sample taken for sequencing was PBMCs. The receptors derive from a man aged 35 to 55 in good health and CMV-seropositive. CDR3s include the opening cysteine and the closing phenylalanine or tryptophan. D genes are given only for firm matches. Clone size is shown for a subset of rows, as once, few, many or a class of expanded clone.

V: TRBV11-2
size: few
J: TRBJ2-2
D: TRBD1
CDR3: CASSQLFSGQGHTGELFF
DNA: TGTGCCAGCAGCCAGTTGTTTTCGGGACAGGGGCACACCGGGGAGCTGTTTTTT

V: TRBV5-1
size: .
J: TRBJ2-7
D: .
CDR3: CASSLDVVYEQYF
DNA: TGCGCCAGCAGCTTGGATGTCGTATACGAGCAGTACTTC

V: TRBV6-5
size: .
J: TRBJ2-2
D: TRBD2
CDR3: CASIPRASGTQLFF
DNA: TGTGCCAGCATCCCAAGGGCTAGCGGGACTCAGCTGTTTTTT

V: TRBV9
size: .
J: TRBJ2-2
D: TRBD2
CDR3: CASSAPGLAGVNTGELFF
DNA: TGTGCCAGCAGCGCGCCGGGACTAGCGGGCGTGAACACCGGGGAGCTGTTTTTT

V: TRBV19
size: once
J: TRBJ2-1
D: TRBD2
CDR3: CASTSGRAQDEQFF
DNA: TGTGCCAGTACTAGCGGGAGGGCCCAGGATGAGCAGTTCTTC

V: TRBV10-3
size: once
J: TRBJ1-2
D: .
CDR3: CAISEVSRGFGYTF
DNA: TGTGCCATCAGTGAAGTGTCCAGGGGTTTTGGCTACACCTTC

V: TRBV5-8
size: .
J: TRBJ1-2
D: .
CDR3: CASFLAIARDYGYTF
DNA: TGTGCCAGCTTCCTTGCTATCGCTCGAGACTATGGCTACACCTTC

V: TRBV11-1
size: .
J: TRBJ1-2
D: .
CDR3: CASSSQYGYTF
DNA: TGTGCCAGCAGCTCTCAGTATGGCTACACCTTC

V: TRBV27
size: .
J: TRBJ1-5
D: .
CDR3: CASSLGRNQPQHF
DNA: TGTGCCAGCAGTTTAGGCAGAAATCAGCCCCAGCATTTT

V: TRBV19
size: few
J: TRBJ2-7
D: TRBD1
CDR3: CASGRGGISREQYF
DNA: TGTGCCAGCGGCCGAGGGGGCATATCGAGGGAGCAGTACTTC

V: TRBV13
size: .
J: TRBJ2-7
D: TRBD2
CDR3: CTSSFVRGGLGEQYF
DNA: TGTACCAGCAGCTTTGTGCGGGGGGGCCTAGGCGAGCAGTACTTC

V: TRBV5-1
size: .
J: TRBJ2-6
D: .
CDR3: CASSPRDSGANVLTF
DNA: TGCGCCAGCAGCCCCCGGGACTCTGGGGCCAACGTCCTGACTTTC

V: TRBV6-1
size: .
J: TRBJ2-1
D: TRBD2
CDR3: CASSVLAGGGNEQFF
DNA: TGTGCCAGCAGCGTCCTAGCGGGAGGTGGCAATGAGCAGTTCTTC

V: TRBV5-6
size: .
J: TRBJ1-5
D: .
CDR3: CKGASNQPQHF
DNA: TGTAAAGGAGCTAGCAATCAGCCCCAGCATTTT

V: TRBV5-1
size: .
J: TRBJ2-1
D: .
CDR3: CASSTDSPPSNEQFF
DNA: TGCGCCAGCAGCACCGACTCACCCCCGAGTAATGAGCAGTTCTTC

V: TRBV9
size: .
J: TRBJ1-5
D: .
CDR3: CASRSEPGVNQPQHF
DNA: TGTGCCAGCAGGTCTGAGCCCGGTGTGAATCAGCCCCAGCATTTT

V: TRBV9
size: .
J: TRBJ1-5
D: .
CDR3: CASSPLGQSNQPQHF
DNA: TGTGCCAGCAGCCCCCTTGGGCAGTCTAATCAGCCCCAGCATTTT

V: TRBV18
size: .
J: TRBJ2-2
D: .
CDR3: CASSPFERRNTGELFF
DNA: TGTGCCAGCTCACCCTTCGAACGGAGAAACACCGGGGAGCTGTTTTTT

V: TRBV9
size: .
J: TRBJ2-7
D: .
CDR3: CASSVAMGWDEQYF
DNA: TGTGCCAGCAGCGTAGCAATGGGCTGGGACGAGCAGTACTTC

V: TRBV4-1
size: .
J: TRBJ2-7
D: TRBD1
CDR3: CASSIGTGLYEQYF
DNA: TGCGCCAGCAGCATCGGGACAGGGCTTTACGAGCAGTACTTC

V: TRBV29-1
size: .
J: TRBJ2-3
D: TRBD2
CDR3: CSVESREGQRDTQYF
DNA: TGCAGCGTTGAATCCCGGGAGGGCCAAAGGGATACGCAGTATTTT

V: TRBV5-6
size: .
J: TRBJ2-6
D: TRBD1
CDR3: CASSGFDRVGANVLTF
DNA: TGTGCCAGCAGCGGCTTCGACAGGGTTGGGGCCAACGTCCTGACTTTC

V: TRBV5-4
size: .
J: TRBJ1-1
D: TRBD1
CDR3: CASSRTGSSAFF
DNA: TGTGCCAGCAGCAGGACAGGGAGTTCGGCTTTCTTT

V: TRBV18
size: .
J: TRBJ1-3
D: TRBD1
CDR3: CASSPGQAISGNTIYF
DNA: TGTGCCAGCTCACCCGGACAGGCGATCTCTGGAAACACCATATATTTT

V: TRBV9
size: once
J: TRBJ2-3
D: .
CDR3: CASSVIGGSTDTQYF
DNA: TGTGCCAGCAGCGTAATAGGCGGTAGCACAGATACGCAGTATTTT

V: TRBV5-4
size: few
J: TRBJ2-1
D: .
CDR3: CASSLPGSRYNEQFF
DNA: TGTGCCAGCAGCTTGCCCGGGAGTCGGTACAATGAGCAGTTCTTC

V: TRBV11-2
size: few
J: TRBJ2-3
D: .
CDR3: CASSLSGEDTQYF
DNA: TGTGCCAGCAGCTTATCAGGGGAGGATACGCAGTATTTT

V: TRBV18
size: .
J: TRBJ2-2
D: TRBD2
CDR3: CASSASTSGVTGELFF
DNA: TGTGCCAGCTCAGCCTCGACTAGCGGGGTCACCGGGGAGCTGTTTTTT

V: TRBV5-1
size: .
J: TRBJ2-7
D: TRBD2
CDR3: CASSLVGSGSYEQYF
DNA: TGCGCCAGCAGCTTGGTTGGTAGCGGGAGTTACGAGCAGTACTTC

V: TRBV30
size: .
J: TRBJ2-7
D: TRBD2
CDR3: CAWSIAGDPYEQYF
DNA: TGTGCCTGGAGTATAGCGGGAGATCCCTACGAGCAGTACTTC

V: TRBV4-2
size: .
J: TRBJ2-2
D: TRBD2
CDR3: CASRTSPTTGELFF
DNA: TGTGCCAGCAGGACTAGCCCTACCACCGGGGAGCTGTTTTTT

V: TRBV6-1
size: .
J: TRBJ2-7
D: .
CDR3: CASSEYRLRTPEQYF
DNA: TGTGCCAGCAGTGAATATCGCCTACGAACTCCCGAGCAGTACTTC

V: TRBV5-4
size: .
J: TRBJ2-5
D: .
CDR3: CASSERIQETQYF
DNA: TGTGCCAGCAGCGAGCGAATTCAAGAGACCCAGTACTTC

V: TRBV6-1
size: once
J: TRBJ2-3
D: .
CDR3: CASREAGTQYF
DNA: TGTGCCAGCAGGGAGGCCGGTACGCAGTATTTT

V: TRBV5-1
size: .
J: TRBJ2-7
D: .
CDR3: CASSLTGGAYEQYF
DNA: TGCGCCAGCAGCTTAACAGGGGGGGCCTACGAGCAGTACTTC

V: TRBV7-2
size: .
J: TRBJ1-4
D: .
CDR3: CASSFLGNEKLFF
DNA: TGTGCCAGCAGCTTTCTCGGTAATGAAAAACTGTTTTTT

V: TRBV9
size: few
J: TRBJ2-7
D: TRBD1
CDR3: CASSPRAGQELTYEQYF
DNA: TGTGCCAGCAGCCCAAGAGCCGGACAGGAGCTCACCTACGAGCAGTACTTC

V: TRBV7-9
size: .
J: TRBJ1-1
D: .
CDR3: CASSFSRNTEAFF
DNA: TGTGCCAGCAGCTTCTCGAGGAACACTGAAGCCTTCTTT

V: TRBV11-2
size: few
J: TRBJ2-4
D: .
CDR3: CASSLGGPGNIQYF
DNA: TGTGCCAGCAGCTTAGGGGGGCCCGGAAACATTCAGTACTTC

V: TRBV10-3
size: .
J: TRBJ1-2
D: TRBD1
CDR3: CAISFGTGGRYGYTF
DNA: TGTGCCATCAGCTTCGGGACAGGGGGACGATATGGCTACACCTTC

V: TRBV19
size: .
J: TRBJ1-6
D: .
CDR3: CASSIEGRNSPLHF
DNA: TGTGCCAGTAGTATTGAGGGGAGGAATTCACCCCTCCACTTT

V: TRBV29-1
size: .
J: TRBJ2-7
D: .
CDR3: CSVVMGSAYEQYF
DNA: TGCAGCGTTGTGATGGGGAGCGCCTACGAGCAGTACTTC